The 32 T cell receptor beta chains reported below all come from one sample, sequenced in a study of ipilimumab plus nivolumab after autologous stem cell transplantation. Produced via immunoSEQ multiplex PCR; TCRdb's table is partial and in-frame only. The table includes 15,000 or so clones, 65% to 75% detected once. The specimen comprised PBMCs, sampled in a trial of ipilimumab plus nivolumab as post-transplant consolidation. These receptors originate from a male donor with primary mediastinal lymphoma.

The chain employs TRBV5-1 and TRBJ1-2; D is unresolved. This CDR3 region has 14 residues. The germline CDR1 and CDR2 sequences are SGHRS and YFSETQ. The V and J ends lost 2 bases and 5 bases respectively, with 13 bases between them. This CDR3 reads CASSFYKEGYGYTF. The CDR3, as DNA: TGCGCCAGCAGCTTCTATAAGGAAGGTTATGGCTACACCTTC. Combining the CDR3 with reference TRBV5-1 and TRBJ1-2 gives the whole variable domain KAGVTQTPRYLIKTRGQQVTLSCSPISGHRSVSWYQQTPGQGLQFLFEYFSETQRNKGNFPGRFSGRQFSNSRSEMNVSTLELGDSALYLCASSFYKEGYGYTFGSGTRLTVV.

The V call is TRBV9, the J call TRBJ1-3; 7 bases agree with TRBD1. CDR3 size: 16 residues. With 4 bases clipped from V and 2 bases from J, the junction kept 9 bases outside the gene matches. Germline CDR1 reads SGDLS; CDR2 reads YYNGEE. DNA for the CDR3: TGTGCCAGCAGCTTACCCCTAGGGACAGCTGGAAACACCATATATTTT. It encodes CASSLPLGTAGNTIYF.

This chain uses TRBV2 with TRBJ1-2; D might be TRBD1 (6 bases). The CDR3 has 16 amino acids. The germline CDR1 and CDR2 sequences are SNHLY and FYNNEI. V lost 0 bases and J lost 7, with 18 bases in between. The CDR3 coding sequence is TGTGCCAGCAGTGAAGCTTGGGGGGCGCGGGTGGCTGGCTACACCTTC. It yields the protein CASSEAWGARVAGYTF. The full variable domain, in which reference TRBV2 and TRBJ1-2 provide the parts outside the CDR3, is EPEVTQTPSHQVTQMGQEVILRCVPISNHLYFYWYRQILGQKVEFLVSFYNNEISEKSEIFDDQFSVERPDGSNFTLKIRSTKLEDSAMYFCASSEAWGARVAGYTFGSGTRLTVV.

The genes are TRBV28 and TRBJ2-3, with TRBD1 matching over 9 bases. V was clipped by 6 bases and J by 5 bases; unmatched bases: 15. CDR1 and CDR2 (germline): MDHEN, SYDVKM. This CDR3 contains 17 residues. The CDR3 spells CASSPFLGQGGKDTQYF. In nucleotides, the CDR3 is TGTGCCAGCAGCCCATTCTTGGGACAGGGCGGGAAAGATACGCAGTATTTT.

The chain links TRBV5-1 to TRBJ2-3; D might be TRBD1 (6 bases). CDR1 is SGHRS, CDR2 YFSETQ, per germline. This CDR3 has 15 residues. V was clipped by 0 bases and J by 9 bases, with 17 bases between them. The CDR3 coding sequence is TGCGCCAGCAGCTTGGCAGGGGCTCAAATTAGGACGCAGTATTTT. Its protein product is CASSLAGAQIRTQYF.

The chain links TRBV2 to TRBJ2-5; D is tentatively TRBD1 or TRBD2 (5 bases each). Germline V gene sequence: CDR1 SNHLY, CDR2 FYNNEI. V was cut by 4 bases and J by 2 bases, with 17 bases left in between. This CDR3 has 16 residues. The CDR3 DNA reads as TGTGCCAGCAGTGCCGGGGCCCGATTATCTCAAGAGACCCAGTACTTC. Encoded protein: CASSAGARLSQETQYF.

V usage is TRBV6-5 and J usage is TRBJ2-7, with TRBD1 matching 7 bases. CDR1 MNHEY and CDR2 SVGAGI come from the germline V gene. The CDR3 sequence is 15 residues long. V lost 0 bases, J lost 0 bases, and 2 bases stayed unmatched. This chain's CDR3 is CASSYSGQSSYEQYF. CDR3 in DNA: TGTGCCAGCAGTTACTCGGGACAGAGCTCCTACGAGCAGTACTTC.

This chain joins TRBV19 and TRBJ2-7; possible D gene TRBD1, 6 bases. The CDR3 sequence is 13 residues long. Germline CDR1 LNHDA, CDR2 SQIVND (reference sequence). Trimming removed 5 bases from V and 2 bases from J, with 10 bases in between. DNA of the CDR3: TGTGCCAGTAGTCGACAGGCTACCTACGAGCAGTACTTC. Amino acid sequence: CASSRQATYEQYF.

This chain links TRBV4-1 with TRBJ1-5; D not resolved. V lost 5 bases and J 0 bases, leaving 11 bases between the germline ends. CDR1 is MGHRA, CDR2 YSYEKL, per germline. This CDR3 spans 15 amino acids. CDR3 loop: CASSSVEGSNQPQHF. The CDR3 coding sequence is TGCGCCAGCAGCTCAGTGGAGGGTAGCAATCAGCCCCAGCATTTT.

This clone was seen a single time. The genes are TRBV5-1 and TRBJ2-7; 11 bases match TRBD2. V shed 5 bases, J shed 5 bases, and the junction held 6 bases outside the gene matches. Germline-derived CDR1 and CDR2 are SGHRS and YFSETQ. The CDR3 consists of 14 residues. The CDR3 spells CASRLAGGKDEQYF. CDR3 DNA: TGCGCCAGCAGGTTAGCGGGAGGGAAGGACGAGCAGTACTTC. The whole variable domain, remainder taken from reference TRBV5-1 and TRBJ2-7, is KAGVTQTPRYLIKTRGQQVTLSCSPISGHRSVSWYQQTPGQGLQFLFEYFSETQRNKGNFPGRFSGRQFSNSRSEMNVSTLELGDSALYLCASRLAGGKDEQYFGPGTRLTVT.

The genes are TRBV20-1 and TRBJ1-1; D is undetermined. V gave up 5 bases and J gave up 6 bases, with 10 bases separating them. In germline, CDR1 is DFQATT, CDR2 SNEGSKA (reference sequence). The CDR3 length is 11 residues. CDR3 protein: CSAWGSPEAFF. DNA of the CDR3: TGCAGTGCTTGGGGAAGCCCTGAAGCTTTCTTT.

In this sample, this clone turned up once. The V call is TRBV19, the J call TRBJ1-2; 7 positions match TRBD1. Germline assignment: CDR1 LNHDA and CDR2 SQIVND (reference sequence). V lost 8 bases to trimming and J lost 2 bases; unmatched junction nucleotides: 5. This CDR3 has 13 amino acids. The CDR3 DNA reads TGTGCCAGTCGGAAGACAGGGAACTATGGCTACACCTTC. Residues: CASRKTGNYGYTF.

This clone occurred a few times. This chain uses TRBV30 with TRBJ1-6; D unresolved. Per the germline V gene, CDR1 is GTSNPN and CDR2 is SVGIG (reference sequence). Trimming pared 3 bases from V and 6 bases from J, leaving 6 bases between. This CDR3 region has 12 residues. As DNA, the CDR3 is TGTGCCTGGAGCCTTCCTAATTCACCCCTCCACTTT. It yields the protein CAWSLPNSPLHF.

Details on this clone: Other DNA sequences of this sample code for an identical CDR3. V gene TRBV5-1 combines with J gene TRBJ2-5; no firm D call. CDR1 is SGHRS, CDR2 YFSETQ, per germline. The CDR3 consists of 13 residues. V gave up 2 bases and J gave up 2 bases, with 7 bases separating them. CDR3 in amino acids: CASSLGSQETQYF. The DNA of the CDR3 is TGCGCCAGCAGCTTAGGCAGTCAAGAGACCCAGTACTTC.

This chain joins TRBV9 and TRBJ2-3; 9 positions agree with TRBD1. Germline V CDR1 and CDR2: SGDLS, YYNGEE. Trimming at V came to 4 bases and at J to 5 bases, leaving 8 bases not matched to a gene. The CDR3 is 15 amino acids. CDR3 in amino acids: CASSPDRDRVDTQYF. The CDR3 DNA reads as TGTGCCAGCAGCCCCGACCGGGACAGGGTAGATACGCAGTATTTT.

This clone was picked up a small number of times. The gene calls are TRBV4-1 and TRBJ2-7; 8 bases match TRBD1. Germline CDR1 MGHRA, CDR2 YSYEKL. After removal of 5 bases from V and 0 bases from J, the junction contained 9 bases not matched to a gene. The length of the CDR3 is 16 residues. CDR3 protein: CASSTDRASGSYEQYF. The CDR3 bases are TGCGCCAGCAGCACGGACAGGGCGAGCGGCTCCTACGAGCAGTACTTC.

The chain is built from TRBV11-2 and TRBJ1-1, with D possibly being TRBD1 (6 bases). This CDR3 contains 15 residues. Germline CDR1 is SGHAT and CDR2 is FQNNGV. V was trimmed by 0 bases and J by 10 bases, leaving 18 bases between them. This CDR3 reads CASSLDPGGAAAAFF. CDR3 bases: TGTGCCAGCAGCTTAGATCCGGGGGGGGCGGCGGCAGCTTTCTTT. The complete variable domain, with remaining parts taken from reference TRBV11-2 and TRBJ1-1, reads EAGVAQSPRYKIIEKRQSVAFWCNPISGHATLYWYQQILGQGPKLLIQFQNNGVVDDSQLPKDRFSAERLKGVDSTLKIQPAKLEDSAVYLCASSLDPGGAAAAFFGQGTRLTVV.

The chain has TRBV6-6 and TRBJ2-5, with D possibly called TRBD1 or TRBD2 (5 bases each). Judging by the DNA end, TRBJ2-7 fits better; the J call may be wrong. This CDR3 contains 13 residues. The germline V gene encodes CDR1 MNHNY and CDR2 SVGAGI (reference sequence). This CDR3 is CASSYSMGDEQYF. The CDR3 nucleotides are TGTGCCAGCAGTTACTCGATGGGGGACGAGCAGTACTTC.

The V gene is TRBV2, the J gene TRBJ1-1; perhaps TRBD1 as D (5 bases). Trimming left V 2 bases short and J 3 bases short, with 13 bases between. CDR3 length: 15 amino acids. Germline CDR1 and CDR2: SNHLY and FYNNEI. The CDR3 DNA is TGTGCCAGCAGTGAATTAAGGGGCAGCTACACTGAAGCTTTCTTT. Translated: CASSELRGSYTEAFF.

The chain employs TRBV5-1 and TRBJ1-1; no clear D gene. Trimming removed 1 base at V and 2 bases at J, with 3 bases between. This CDR3 region has 12 residues. In germline, CDR1 is SGHRS, CDR2 YFSETQ. CDR3 DNA: TGCGCCAGCAGCTTGTCCAACACTGAAGCTTTCTTT. It codes for CASSLSNTEAFF.

The rearrangement uses TRBV6-1 and TRBJ2-5; maybe TRBD2 (7 bases). The CDR3 extends over 12 amino acids. Per the germline V gene, CDR1 is MNHNS and CDR2 is SASEGT. Trimming stripped 3 bases from V and 10 bases from J, with 12 bases between. The CDR3 DNA sequence: TGTGCCAGCAGTGAGTACAGGGAGGGCCAGTACTTC. It is translated as CASSEYREGQYF.

The chain joins TRBV5-1 to TRBJ2-7; TRBD1 matches at 9 bases. V lost 2 bases to trimming and J lost 0 bases; unmatched junction nucleotides: 6. This CDR3 region has 16 residues. Germline V gene sequence: CDR1 SGHRS, CDR2 YFSETQ. CDR3 sequence reads: CASSLYGQGSSYEQYF. The CDR3 region has the DNA TGCGCCAGCAGCTTATACGGACAGGGGTCCTCCTACGAGCAGTACTTC.

This chain connects TRBV6-5 to TRBJ2-3; D possibly corresponds to TRBD2 (6 bases). This CDR3 spans 15 amino acids. Trimming shortened V by 6 bases and J by 0 bases, and 13 bases separated the two germline ends. Germline V gene sequence: CDR1 MNHEY, CDR2 SVGAGI. The CDR3 DNA sequence: TGTGCCAGCAGCCAGGGAGGATATAGCACAGATACGCAGTATTTT. Translating gives CASSQGGYSTDTQYF.

The gene calls are TRBV27 and TRBJ2-2; D call uncertain. In germline, CDR1 is MNHEY, CDR2 SMNVEV (reference sequence). Trimming pared 2 bases from V and 1 base from J, leaving 8 bases between. The CDR3 is made up of 15 amino acids. In DNA, the CDR3 is TGTGCCAGCAGTTTAGGGCGGTTGAACACCGGGGAGCTGTTTTTT. As protein: CASSLGRLNTGELFF.

The chain employs TRBV2 and TRBJ1-3; 7 positions match TRBD1. CDR1 is SNHLY and CDR2 is FYNNEI in the germline V gene. V was pared by 5 bases and J by 2 bases, with 6 bases of the junction left unmatched. CDR3 length: 15 amino acids. CDR3: CASSTDRVAGNTIYF. The CDR3 nucleotides read TGTGCCAGCAGTACCGACAGGGTTGCTGGAAACACCATATATTTT.

This chain links TRBV19 with TRBJ2-1; 8 positions match TRBD1. Trimming removed 3 bases from V and 2 bases from J; junction bases left unmatched: 3. This CDR3 is built from 15 residues. Germline assignment: CDR1 LNHDA and CDR2 SQIVND (reference sequence). The chain's CDR3 is CASSMRDRTYNEQFF. DNA for the CDR3: TGTGCCAGTAGTATGAGGGACAGGACCTACAATGAGCAGTTCTTC.

The chain has TRBV28 and TRBJ2-7; TRBD2 is a possible D gene (5 bases). Germline CDR1 and CDR2: MDHEN and SYDVKM. V was pared by 2 bases and J by 3 bases, with 11 bases between. This CDR3 contains 14 residues. The CDR3: CASSLIQRIYEQYF. DNA for the CDR3: TGTGCCAGCAGTTTAATCCAGCGGATCTACGAGCAGTACTTC. Full variable domain (remainder filled in from reference TRBV28 and TRBJ2-7): DVKVTQSSRYLVKRTGEKVFLECVQDMDHENMFWYRQDPGLGLRLIYFSYDVKMKEKGDIPEGYSVSREKKERFSLILESASTNQTSMYLCASSLIQRIYEQYFGPGTRLTVT.

V is TRBV7-9 and J is TRBJ2-7; 7 bases line up with TRBD1. The CDR3 spans 15 residues. Germline-derived CDR1 and CDR2 are SEHNR and FQNEAQ (reference sequence). With V trimmed by 3 bases and J by 5 bases, 10 bases remained unmatched. As DNA, the CDR3 is TGTGCCAGCAGCTTGCGGACAGGTACCAAGGACGAGCAGTACTTC. Protein: CASSLRTGTKDEQYF.

The chain is built from TRBV7-9 and TRBJ1-2, with D perhaps matching TRBD1 (5 bases). From germline, CDR1 is SEHNR and CDR2 FQNEAQ (reference sequence). The CDR3 sequence is 12 residues long. The germline V and J ends were trimmed by 6 bases and 10 bases, with 15 bases remaining between them. The CDR3 here is CASSQGTPAYTF. CDR3 in DNA: TGTGCCAGCAGTCAAGGGACCCCTGCCTACACCTTC.

This clone is large. V is TRBV7-9 and J is TRBJ2-7; D may correspond to TRBD1 or TRBD2 (5 bases each). V dropped 1 base and J dropped 5 bases, with 15 bases sitting between them. Per germline, CDR1 SEHNR and CDR2 FQNEAQ (reference sequence). The CDR3 is 15 residues long. The CDR3 DNA reads TGTGCCAGCAGCTTAGGGGCAGGGAGTACCCACGAGCAGTACTTC. Encoded protein: CASSLGAGSTHEQYF.

The chain uses TRBV5-6 and TRBJ2-1; the D is unclear. The CDR3 loop spans 19 amino acids. V was clipped by 4 bases and J by 3 bases, with 26 bases between them. Germline lookup yields CDR1 SGHDT and CDR2 YYEEEE. The CDR3 nucleotides read TGTGCCAGCAGCGCCCTCATAAGCCTAGGATCGGCGGTCTACAATGAGCAGTTCTTC. This codes for CASSALISLGSAVYNEQFF. Using reference TRBV5-6 and TRBJ2-1 for the parts outside the CDR3, the full variable domain is DAGVTQSPTHLIKTRGQQVTLRCSPKSGHDTVSWYQQALGQGPQFIFQYYEEEERQRGNFPDRFSGHQFPNYSSELNVNALLLGDSALYLCASSALISLGSAVYNEQFFGPGTRLTVL.

The chain couples TRBV14 to TRBJ2-1; 9 positions agree with TRBD2. There are 15 residues in the CDR3. The V and J ends lost 1 base and 9 bases, in that order; junction bases with no gene match: 7. CDR1 is SGHDN and CDR2 is FVKESK in the germline V gene. CDR3 DNA: TGTGCCAGCAGCCAAGGGCTAGCGGGGAGAGGTGAGCAGTTCTTC. This gives the protein CASSQGLAGRGEQFF.